This T cell receptor beta chain was sequenced for a study of T cells in Graves' hyperthyroidism and ophthalmopathy. General study findings and limits: Prediction of ophthalmopathy progression came a median 6.5 months pre-onset.

The CDR3 totals 14 residues. CDR1 DFQATT and CDR2 SNEGSKA come from the germline V gene (reference sequence). Trimming stripped 3 bases from V and 2 bases from J, with 13 bases between. Individuals with ophthalmopathy presented a Clinical Activity Score of at least 3, a NOSPECS grade of at least 4 and a duration under 3 months. More than 9.5 ml fresh peripheral blood yielded the PBMCs. TCR beta CDR3 regions were amplified from RNA. Carried out on the TCR CDR3, a first-round RT-PCR used the HTBI primer set. TCRdb re-derived calls from the multiplex PCR reads in MiXCR, one entry per CDR3 protein. The sample has 300,000 or so distinct CDR3 sequences, about 17% seen once. This clonotype was recorded at least ten times. What it recognizes is unknown.

The sequence was collected from a woman in her fifties or sixties with Graves' ophthalmopathy. The gene calls are TRBV20-1 and TRBJ2-5, with no clear D. The sample consisted of blood. CDR3: CSARTSLGQETQYF. The DNA of the CDR3 is TGCAGTGCTAGGACCTCTCTCGGGCAAGAGACCCAGTACTTC.